This T cell receptor (beta chain) was sequenced during a study of control samples from healthy donors and cancer patients. The assay was immunoSEQ multiplex PCR, and TCRdb's table has in-frame clones only and misses some. The sample contains about 63,000 clones, about 87% of which appear only once. Germline CDR1 SGHNT, CDR2 YYREEE (reference sequence). With 0 bases removed from V and 5 bases from J, the gap between germline ends came to 17 bases. This CDR3 is 17 amino acids long. The sequence was collected from a woman aged 60-75 years with lung cancer. The rearrangement uses TRBV5-4 and TRBJ2-2, with D maybe TRBD1 (6 bases). The sample was PBMCs. The CDR3 DNA sequence: TGTGCCAGCAGCTTGGAGGCAGGGGCCATTACTACCGGGGAGCTGTTTTTT. This gives the protein CASSLEAGAITTGELFF.